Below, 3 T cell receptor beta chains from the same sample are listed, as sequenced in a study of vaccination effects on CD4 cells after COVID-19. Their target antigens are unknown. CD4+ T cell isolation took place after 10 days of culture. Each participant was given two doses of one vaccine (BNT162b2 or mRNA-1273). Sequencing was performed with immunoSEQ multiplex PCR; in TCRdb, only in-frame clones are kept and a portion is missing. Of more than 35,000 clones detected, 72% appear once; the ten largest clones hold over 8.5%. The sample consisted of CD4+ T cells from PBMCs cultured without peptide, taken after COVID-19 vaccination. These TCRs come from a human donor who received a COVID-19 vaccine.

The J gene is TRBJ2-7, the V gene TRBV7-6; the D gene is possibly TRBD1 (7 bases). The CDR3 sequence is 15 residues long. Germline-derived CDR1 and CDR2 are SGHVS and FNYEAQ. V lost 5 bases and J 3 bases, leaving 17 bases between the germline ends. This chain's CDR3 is CASSPGGHGGYEQYF. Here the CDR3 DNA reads TGTGCCAGCAGCCCAGGGGGGCACGGAGGCTACGAGCAGTACTTC.

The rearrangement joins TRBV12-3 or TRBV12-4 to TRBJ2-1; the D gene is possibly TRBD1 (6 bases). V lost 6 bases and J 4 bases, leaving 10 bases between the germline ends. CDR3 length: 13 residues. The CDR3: CASRAQGYNEQFF. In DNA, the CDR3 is TGTGCCAGCAGGGCGCAGGGGTACAATGAGCAGTTCTTC.

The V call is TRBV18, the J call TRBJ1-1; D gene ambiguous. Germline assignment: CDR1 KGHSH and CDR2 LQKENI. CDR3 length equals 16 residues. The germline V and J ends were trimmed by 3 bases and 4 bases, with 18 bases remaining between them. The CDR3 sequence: CASSPGGKHPGTEAFF. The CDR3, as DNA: TGTGCCAGCTCACCCGGTGGTAAACACCCGGGCACTGAAGCTTTCTTT.